This T cell receptor beta chain originates from a study of vaccination and CD4 T cells after COVID-19. About this clonotype: Its antigen is as yet unknown.

Stated treatment: roughly nine-day PBMC culture with coronavirus spike peptide pools or control peptides (ViraFEST assay). Before Alpha, Beta and Delta appeared in the US, convalescents tested positive (March–late 2020). Peptide pools at roughly 10 ug/ml stimulated around 2 million PBMCs per well with 10 IU/ml IL-2. At the Johns Hopkins FTIC core, DNA taken from cultured CD4+ T cells was sequenced by way of the Oncomine TCR Beta short-read assay. TCRdb recomputed calls from the PCR reads with MiXCR, one row per CDR3 protein. The sample holds under 25,000 distinct CDR3 sequences, 35% to 55% seen once. V was cut by 2 bases and J by 1 base, with 6 bases left in between. The germline V gene has CDR1 MNHEY and CDR2 SMNVEV (reference sequence). This CDR3 comprises 13 residues.

Sequencing input: CD4+ T cells from blood, cultured in vitro. The clonotype was recovered from a human donor who had recovered from COVID-19. The chain combines TRBV27 with TRBJ2-7; possible D gene TRBD2, 5 bases. The CDR3 nucleotides are TGTGCCAGCAGTTTAAGAGGGTCCTACGAGCAGTACTTC. The encoded protein is CASSLRGSYEQYF.